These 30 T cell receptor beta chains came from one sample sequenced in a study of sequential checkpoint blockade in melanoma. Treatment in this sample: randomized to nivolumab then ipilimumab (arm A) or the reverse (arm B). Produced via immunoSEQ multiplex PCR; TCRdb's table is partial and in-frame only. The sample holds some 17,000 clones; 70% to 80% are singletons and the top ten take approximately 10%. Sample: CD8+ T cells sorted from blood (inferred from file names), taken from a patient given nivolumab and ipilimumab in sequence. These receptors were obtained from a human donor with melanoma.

CDR3 coding DNA: TGTGCCATCAGTGAAGACAGGGTCGTAGGCTACACCTTC. Amino acid sequence: CAISEDRVVGYTF. The genes are TRBV10-3 and TRBJ1-2; 7 nucleotides line up with TRBD1. CDR3 length: 13 amino acids. Trimming cost V 3 bases and J 8 bases; bases outside gene matches: 6. CDR1 is ENHRY and CDR2 is SYGVKD in the germline V gene.

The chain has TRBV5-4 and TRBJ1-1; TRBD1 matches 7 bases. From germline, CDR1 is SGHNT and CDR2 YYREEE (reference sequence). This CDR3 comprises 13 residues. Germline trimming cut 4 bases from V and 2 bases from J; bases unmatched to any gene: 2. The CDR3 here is CASSRDSNTEAFF. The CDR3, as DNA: TGTGCCAGCAGCCGGGACAGCAACACTGAAGCTTTCTTT.

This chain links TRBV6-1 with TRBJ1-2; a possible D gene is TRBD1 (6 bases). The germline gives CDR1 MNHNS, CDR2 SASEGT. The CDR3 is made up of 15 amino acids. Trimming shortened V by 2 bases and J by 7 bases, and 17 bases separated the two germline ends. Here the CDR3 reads CASSEHETGVRGYTF. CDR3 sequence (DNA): TGTGCCAGCAGTGAACACGAGACAGGTGTTCGTGGCTACACCTTC.

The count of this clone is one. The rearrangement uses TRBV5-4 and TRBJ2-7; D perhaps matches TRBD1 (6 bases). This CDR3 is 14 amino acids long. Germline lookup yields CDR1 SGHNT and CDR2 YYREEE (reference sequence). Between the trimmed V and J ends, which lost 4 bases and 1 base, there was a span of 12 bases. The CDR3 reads CASSGTTGSYEQYF. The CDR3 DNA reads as TGTGCCAGCAGCGGTACGACAGGTTCCTACGAGCAGTACTTC.

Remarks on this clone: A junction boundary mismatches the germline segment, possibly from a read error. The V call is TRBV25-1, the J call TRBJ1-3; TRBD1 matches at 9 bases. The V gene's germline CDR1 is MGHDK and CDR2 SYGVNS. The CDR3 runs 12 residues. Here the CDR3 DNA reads TGTGCCAGCAGTGACTCCGGGACAGGGAAGGATTTT. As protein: CASSDSGTGKDF.

CDR3 region: CATSARLAEDYEQYF. CDR3 DNA sequence: TGTGCCACCAGCGCGCGACTAGCTGAAGACTACGAGCAGTACTTC. V is TRBV15 and J is TRBJ2-7; 7 bases match TRBD2. Germline V gene sequence: CDR1 LNHNV, CDR2 YYDKDF (reference sequence). Unmatched junction bases numbered 10, after V lost 5 bases and J lost 3 bases. This CDR3 is 15 amino acids long.

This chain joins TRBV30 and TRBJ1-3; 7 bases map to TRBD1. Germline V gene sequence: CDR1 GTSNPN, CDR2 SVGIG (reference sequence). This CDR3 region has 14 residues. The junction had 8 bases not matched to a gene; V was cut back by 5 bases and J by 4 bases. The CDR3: CAWAPRGLGNTIYF. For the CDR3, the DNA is TGTGCCTGGGCACCGAGGGGGCTCGGAAACACCATATATTTT.

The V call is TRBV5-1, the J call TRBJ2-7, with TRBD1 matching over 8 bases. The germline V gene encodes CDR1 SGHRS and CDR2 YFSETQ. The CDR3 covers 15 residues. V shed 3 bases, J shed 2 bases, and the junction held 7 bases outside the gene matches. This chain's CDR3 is CASSSKGQATYEQYF. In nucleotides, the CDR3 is TGCGCCAGCAGCTCGAAGGGACAGGCGACCTACGAGCAGTACTTC.

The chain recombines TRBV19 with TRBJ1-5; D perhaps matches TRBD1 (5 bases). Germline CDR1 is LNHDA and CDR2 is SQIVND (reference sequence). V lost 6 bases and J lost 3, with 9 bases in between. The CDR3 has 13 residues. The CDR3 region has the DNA TGTGCCAGTAGGGGGGACTCCAATCAGCCCCAGCATTTT. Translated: CASRGDSNQPQHF.

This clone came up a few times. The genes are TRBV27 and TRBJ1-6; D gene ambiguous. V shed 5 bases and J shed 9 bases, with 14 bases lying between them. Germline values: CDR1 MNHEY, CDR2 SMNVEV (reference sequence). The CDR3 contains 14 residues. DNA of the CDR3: TGTGCCAGCAGTCCCCCAGGACGGGGTTCACCCCTCCACTTT. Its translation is CASSPPGRGSPLHF.

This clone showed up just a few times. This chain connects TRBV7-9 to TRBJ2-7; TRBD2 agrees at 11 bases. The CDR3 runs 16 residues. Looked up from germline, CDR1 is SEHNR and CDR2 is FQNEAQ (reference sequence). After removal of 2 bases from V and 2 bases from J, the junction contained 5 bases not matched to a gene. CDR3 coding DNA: TGTGCCAGCAGCTTACCTATAGCGGGGGGGACCTACGAGCAGTACTTC. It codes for CASSLPIAGGTYEQYF.

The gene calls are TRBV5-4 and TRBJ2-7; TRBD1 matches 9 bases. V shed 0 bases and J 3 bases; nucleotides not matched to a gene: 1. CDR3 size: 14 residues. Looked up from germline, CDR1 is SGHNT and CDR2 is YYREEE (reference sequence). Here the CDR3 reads CASSLGQGVYEQYF. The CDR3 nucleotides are TGTGCCAGCAGCTTGGGACAGGGGGTCTACGAGCAGTACTTC.

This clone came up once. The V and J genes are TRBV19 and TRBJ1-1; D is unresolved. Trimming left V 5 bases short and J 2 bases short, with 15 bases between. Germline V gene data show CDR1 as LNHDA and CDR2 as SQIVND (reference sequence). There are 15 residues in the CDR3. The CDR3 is CASSFAGSQNTEAFF. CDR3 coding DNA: TGTGCCAGTAGTTTCGCTGGTAGCCAAAACACTGAAGCTTTCTTT.

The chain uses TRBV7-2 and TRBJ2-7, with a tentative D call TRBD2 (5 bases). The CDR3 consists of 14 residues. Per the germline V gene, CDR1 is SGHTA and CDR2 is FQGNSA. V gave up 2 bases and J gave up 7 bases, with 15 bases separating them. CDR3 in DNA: TGTGCCAGCAGCTTAAGCCGGGTTGGCGGGGAGCAGTACTTC. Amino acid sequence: CASSLSRVGGEQYF.

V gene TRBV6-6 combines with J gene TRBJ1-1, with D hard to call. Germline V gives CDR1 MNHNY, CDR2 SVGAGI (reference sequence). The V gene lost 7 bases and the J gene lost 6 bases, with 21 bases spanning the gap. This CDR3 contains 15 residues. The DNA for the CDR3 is TGTGCCAGCACCGTTAAGGGAGAGGGTGTGGCTGAAGCTTTCTTT. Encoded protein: CASTVKGEGVAEAFF.

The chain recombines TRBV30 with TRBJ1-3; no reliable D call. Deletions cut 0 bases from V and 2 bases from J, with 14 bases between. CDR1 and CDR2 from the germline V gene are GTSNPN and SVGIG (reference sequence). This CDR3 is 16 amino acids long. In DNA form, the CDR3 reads TGTGCCTGGAGTGTACGATGGGGAGCGGCTGGAAACACCATATATTTT. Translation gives CAWSVRWGAAGNTIYF.

The CDR3 DNA reads TGTGCCAGCAGCTTAGGTGATGTAAACAGGGATTTGGCTGAAAAACTGTTTTTT. Encoded protein: CASSLGDVNRDLAEKLFF. The chain recombines TRBV7-6 with TRBJ1-4; possibly TRBD1 for D (6 bases). The CDR3 runs to 18 residues. Trimming shortened V by 1 base and J by 7 bases, and 22 bases separated the two germline ends. Germline V gene lookup returns CDR1 SGHVS and CDR2 FNYEAQ.

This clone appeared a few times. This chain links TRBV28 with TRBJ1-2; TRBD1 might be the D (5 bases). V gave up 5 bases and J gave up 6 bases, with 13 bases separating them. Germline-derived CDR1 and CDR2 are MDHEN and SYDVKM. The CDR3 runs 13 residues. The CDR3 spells CASSGRGVDGYTF. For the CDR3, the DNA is TGTGCCAGCAGTGGTCGGGGGGTCGATGGCTACACCTTC.

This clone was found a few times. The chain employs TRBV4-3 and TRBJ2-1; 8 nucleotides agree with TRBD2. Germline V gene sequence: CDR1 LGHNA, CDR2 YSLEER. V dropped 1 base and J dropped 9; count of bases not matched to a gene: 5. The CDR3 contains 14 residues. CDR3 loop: CASSQVREGREQFF. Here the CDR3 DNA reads TGCGCCAGCAGCCAAGTACGGGAGGGCCGTGAGCAGTTCTTC.

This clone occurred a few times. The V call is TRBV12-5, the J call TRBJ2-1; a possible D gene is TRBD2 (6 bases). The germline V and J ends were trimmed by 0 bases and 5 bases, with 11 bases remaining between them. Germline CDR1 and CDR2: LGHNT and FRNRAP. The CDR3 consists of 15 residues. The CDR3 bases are TGTGCTAGTGGTTTGGTACCCGGGAGTCACAATGAGCAGTTCTTC. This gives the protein CASGLVPGSHNEQFF.

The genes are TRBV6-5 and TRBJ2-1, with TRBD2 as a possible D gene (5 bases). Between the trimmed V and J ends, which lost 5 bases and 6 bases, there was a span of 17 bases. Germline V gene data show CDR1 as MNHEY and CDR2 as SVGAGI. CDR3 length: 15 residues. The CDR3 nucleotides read TGTGCCAGCAGTCGGGGAGTAGCAGCGCCCAATGAGCAGTTCTTC. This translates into CASSRGVAAPNEQFF.

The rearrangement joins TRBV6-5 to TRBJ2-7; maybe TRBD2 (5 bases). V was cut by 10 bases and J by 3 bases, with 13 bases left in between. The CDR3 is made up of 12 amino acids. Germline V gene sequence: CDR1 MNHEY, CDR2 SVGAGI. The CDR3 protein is CATTTGNYEQYF. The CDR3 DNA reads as TGTGCCACCACCACGGGAAACTACGAGCAGTACTTC.

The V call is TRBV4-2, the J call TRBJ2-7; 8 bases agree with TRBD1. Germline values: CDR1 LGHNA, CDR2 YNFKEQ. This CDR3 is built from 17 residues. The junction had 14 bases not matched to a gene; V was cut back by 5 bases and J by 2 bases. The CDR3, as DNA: TGTGCCAGCAGCTTGGGGCCGGGCAGGGGGCTAACCTACGAGCAGTACTTC. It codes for CASSLGPGRGLTYEQYF.

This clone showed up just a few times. The CDR3 reads CASGYFSYEQYF. The CDR3 nucleotides are TGTGCCAGCGGTTACTTCTCCTACGAGCAGTACTTC. This chain uses TRBV7-9 with TRBJ2-7; D not certain. CDR1 and CDR2 (germline): SEHNR, FQNEAQ (reference sequence). V was pared by 8 bases and J by 0 bases, with 8 bases between. The CDR3 is made up of 12 amino acids.

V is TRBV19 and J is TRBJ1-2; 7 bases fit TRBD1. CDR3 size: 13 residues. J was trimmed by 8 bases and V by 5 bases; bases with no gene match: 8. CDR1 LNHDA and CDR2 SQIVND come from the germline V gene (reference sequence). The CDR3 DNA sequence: TGTGCCAGTAGTGCCGCGACAGGGAACGGCTACACCTTC. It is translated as CASSAATGNGYTF.

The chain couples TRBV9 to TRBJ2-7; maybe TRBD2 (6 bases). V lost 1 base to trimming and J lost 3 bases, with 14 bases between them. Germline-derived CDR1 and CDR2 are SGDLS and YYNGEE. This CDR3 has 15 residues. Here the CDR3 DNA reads TGTGCCAGCAGCGTATTTGGGGACTCTTACTACGAGCAGTACTTC. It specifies CASSVFGDSYYEQYF.

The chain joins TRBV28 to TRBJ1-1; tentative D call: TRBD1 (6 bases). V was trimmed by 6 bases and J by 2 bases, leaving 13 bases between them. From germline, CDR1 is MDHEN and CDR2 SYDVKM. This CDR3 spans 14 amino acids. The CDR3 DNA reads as TGTGCCAGCAGGACGGACAGAGCCAACACTGAAGCTTTCTTT. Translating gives CASRTDRANTEAFF.

The CDR3 DNA is TGTGCCAGCAGTTTATCCTGGGGGACTAGCGGTTTGGAAGAGCAGTACTTC. It is translated as CASSLSWGTSGLEEQYF. The chain employs TRBV27 and TRBJ2-7; 11 bases are shared with TRBD2. Germline values: CDR1 MNHEY, CDR2 SMNVEV (reference sequence). Unmatched junction bases numbered 11, after V lost 0 bases and J lost 7 bases. This CDR3 is built from 17 residues.

This CDR3 is CASSDEGYTEAFF. CDR3 DNA sequence: TGTGCCAGCAGTGACGAGGGATACACTGAAGCTTTCTTT. V is TRBV6-5 and J is TRBJ1-1; unclear D gene. The germline V gene has CDR1 MNHEY and CDR2 SVGAGI. CDR3 length equals 13 residues. Trimming took 5 bases from V and 3 from J, leaving 10 bases between them.

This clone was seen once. CDR3 amino acids: CASSSSQGIEQYF. CDR3 DNA sequence: TGTGCCAGCAGCTCATCCCAGGGGATCGAGCAGTACTTC. The V and J genes are TRBV13 and TRBJ2-7; tentatively, D is TRBD1 (6 bases). Looked up from germline, CDR1 is PRHDT and CDR2 is FYEKMQ (reference sequence). V shed 4 bases and J shed 6 bases, with 13 bases lying between them. This CDR3 comprises 13 residues. The full variable domain, completed using reference TRBV13 and TRBJ2-7, is AAGVIQSPRHLIKEKRETATLKCYPIPRHDTVYWYQQGPGQDPQFLISFYEKMQSDKGSIPDRFSAQQFSDYHSELNMSSLELGDSALYFCASSSSQGIEQYFGPGTRLTVT.